This TCR beta chain was sequenced in a study of T-cell reconstitution after alpha-beta-depleted transplantation in children (dated by TCRdb to the mid-2010s). Study-level background: Using TCR repertoire profiling, the study followed T-cell immune reconstitution in a quantitative way in children after TCRalphabeta/CD19-depleted allogeneic hematopoietic cell transplantation. Overall study outcomes, separate from this receptor: In some patients, high TCRbeta diversity at day 60 was attributed to recipient T cells and intrathymic progenitors that had survived conditioning. About two months after transplant, the apparently early recovery of alphabetaT-cell counts reportedly depended on just several hundred clones that had expanded rapidly and came from non-depleted graft cells. Over subsequent months, a decline in hyperexpanded clone frequencies was noted, and after one year, T-cell counts and TCRbeta diversity were mostly ascribed to newly produced T cells.

The sample's treatment or condition label, in plain terms: allogeneic hematopoietic cell transplantation with graft depleted of TCRalphabeta T cells and CD19 B cells. The children who served as transplant recipients had been given grafts of TCRalphabeta/CD19-depleted allogeneic hematopoietic cells. Preparation of the library involved PCR. The sample was run on an Illumina HiSeq 2500. To normalize quantification of the TCRbeta repertoire, the TCR libraries were built with molecular barcoding that relied on unique molecular identifiers. In TCRdb, the public reads were trimmed at Q25 with fastp and aligned with MiXCR, with productive beta chains retained. Each CDR3 protein appears once, grouped with its most common genes and DNA. A total of fewer than 1 million distinct CDR3 sequences appear in this sample, 16% of them only once. Of the sample, approximately 5% is held by the ten largest clones. The germline V gene yields KGHDR for CDR1 and SFDVKD for CDR2. V and J lose 3 bases and 6 bases, and a span of 8 bases separates them. From the cysteine through the phenylalanine, the CDR3 covers 13 amino acids. Only the CDR3 region is kept as DNA, spanning 39 bases read in frame from base 1.

At least ten counts were recorded for this clonotype. Its specific antigen is unknown. Within one base of it there is no much larger clone, and no base qualities were kept. Rearrangement joined TRBV24-1 to TRBJ1-5; TRBD1 is a weak D gene call, 5 bases matching. The sequenced sample was PBMCs, mostly from graft donor cells, obtained 360 days after TCRalphabeta/CD19-depleted stem cell transplant. This clonotype was obtained from a male patient between 10 and 17 years old who had a stem cell transplant for acute lymphoblastic leukemia, so the T cells may come from the graft donor. The base sequence is TGTGCCACCAGTGATGCTGACAGTCAGCCCCAGCATTTT. Translated, it reads CATSDADSQPQHF.